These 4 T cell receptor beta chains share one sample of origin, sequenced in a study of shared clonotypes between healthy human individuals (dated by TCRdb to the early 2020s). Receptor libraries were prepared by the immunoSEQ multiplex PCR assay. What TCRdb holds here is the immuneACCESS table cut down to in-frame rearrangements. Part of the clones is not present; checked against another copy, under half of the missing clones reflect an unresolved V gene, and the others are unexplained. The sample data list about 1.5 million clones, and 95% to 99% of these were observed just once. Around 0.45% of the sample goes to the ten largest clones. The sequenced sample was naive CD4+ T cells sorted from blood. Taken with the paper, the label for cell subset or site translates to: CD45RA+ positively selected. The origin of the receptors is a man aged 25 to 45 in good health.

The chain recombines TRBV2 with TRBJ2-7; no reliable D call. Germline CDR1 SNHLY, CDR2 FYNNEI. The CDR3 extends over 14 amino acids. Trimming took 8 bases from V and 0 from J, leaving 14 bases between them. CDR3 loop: CASRTEPSSYEQYF. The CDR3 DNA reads TGTGCCAGCCGGACGGAGCCAAGCTCCTACGAGCAGTACTTC.

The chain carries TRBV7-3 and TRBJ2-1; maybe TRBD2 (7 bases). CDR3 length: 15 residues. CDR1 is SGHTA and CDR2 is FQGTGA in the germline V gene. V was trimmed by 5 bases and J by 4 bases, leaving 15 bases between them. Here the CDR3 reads CASSTTSGTYNEQFF. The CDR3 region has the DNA TGTGCCAGCAGCACAACGAGCGGGACATACAATGAGCAGTTCTTC.

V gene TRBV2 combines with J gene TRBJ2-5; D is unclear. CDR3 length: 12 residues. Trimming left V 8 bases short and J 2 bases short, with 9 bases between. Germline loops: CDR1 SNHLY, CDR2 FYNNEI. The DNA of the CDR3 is TGTGCCAGCGATACGGATCAAGAGACCCAGTACTTC. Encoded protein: CASDTDQETQYF.

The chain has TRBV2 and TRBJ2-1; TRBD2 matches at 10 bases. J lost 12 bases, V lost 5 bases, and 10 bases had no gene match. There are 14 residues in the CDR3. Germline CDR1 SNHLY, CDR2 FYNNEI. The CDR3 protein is CASSQSSGRVGQFF. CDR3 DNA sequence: TGTGCCAGCAGTCAGTCTAGCGGGAGAGTCGGGCAGTTCTTC.